The 14 T cell receptor beta chains below come from one sample, sequenced in a study of T cell responses to AZD1222 COVID-19 vaccine. Sequenced by immunoSEQ multiplex PCR; TCRdb stores in-frame clones only, minus some. The data contain approximately 110,000 clones, 86% of them singletons. The sequencing here drew on peripheral blood, taken on day 0 of AZD1222 vaccination. The source is an adult in good health.

This chain joins TRBV3-1 (or the pseudogene TRBV3-2) and TRBJ2-5, with D tentatively TRBD2 (6 bases). Germline V gene data show CDR1 as LGHDT and CDR2 as YNNKEL (reference sequence). CDR3 length equals 16 residues. Trimming left V 4 bases short and J 5 bases short, with 20 bases between. The DNA of the CDR3 is TGTGCCAGCAGCCCAACCGGGACTCACTCAAGGGAGACCCAGTACTTC. It translates to CASSPTGTHSRETQYF.

The V and J genes are TRBV7-2 and TRBJ1-1; 9 positions match TRBD1. Germline V gene data show CDR1 as SGHTA and CDR2 as FQGNSA. V lost 7 bases and J lost 7; bases outside the gene matches: 13. The CDR3 is 15 amino acids. This CDR3 reads CASIITGTGLGEAFF. CDR3 sequence (DNA): TGTGCCAGCATCATAACCGGGACAGGGCTGGGTGAAGCTTTCTTT.

Only one count was recorded for this clone. This rearrangement joins TRBV9 to TRBJ2-5; 7 bases are a match to TRBD1. Germline CDR1 SGDLS, CDR2 YYNGEE. V shed 3 bases and J 2 bases; nucleotides not matched to a gene: 10. The CDR3 consists of 16 residues. CDR3 region: CASSAISTGPQETQYF. The CDR3 coding sequence is TGTGCCAGCAGCGCCATCTCGACAGGGCCTCAAGAGACCCAGTACTTC.

The chain couples TRBV21-1 to TRBJ2-3; the table assigns TRBD1, which was not confirmed against the DNA. TRBV21-1 is a known pseudogene. This CDR3 is built from 19 residues. The CDR3 protein is CASSSRRGGQGFRTDTQYF. The DNA for the CDR3 is TGTGCCAGCAGCTCTCGTCGTGGGGGACAGGGGTTTCGCACAGATACGCAGTATTTT.

J is TRBJ2-5 and V is TRBV7-9; D not resolved. CDR1 SEHNR and CDR2 FQNEAQ come from the germline V gene (reference sequence). V lost 5 bases, J lost 0 bases, and 13 bases lay in between. There are 15 residues in the CDR3. CDR3 residues: CASSVGIGYQETQYF. In DNA, the CDR3 is TGTGCCAGCAGCGTAGGAATCGGGTACCAAGAGACCCAGTACTTC.

This clone appeared a single time. This CDR3 reads CASSQAAHNSPLHF. DNA for the CDR3: TGTGCCAGCAGCCAAGCGGCCCATAATTCACCCCTCCACTTT. The V call is TRBV3-1 (or the pseudogene TRBV3-2), the J call TRBJ1-6; D uncertain. The CDR3 is 14 residues long. In germline, CDR1 is LGHDT, CDR2 YNNKEL (reference sequence). V lost 1 base and J lost 5, with 6 bases in between.

The chain employs TRBV24-1 and TRBJ2-7, with 10 bases identical to TRBD2. In germline, CDR1 is KGHDR, CDR2 SFDVKD. Trimming at V came to 3 bases and at J to 4 bases, leaving 5 bases not matched to a gene. CDR3 size: 15 residues. The CDR3 reads CATSDASGSKYEQYF. The CDR3 nucleotides read TGTGCCACCAGTGATGCTAGCGGGAGTAAGTACGAGCAGTACTTC.

Only a few counts were recorded for this clone. This chain links TRBV2 with TRBJ1-1; TRBD1 might be the D (5 bases). CDR3 length: 14 residues. Trimming stripped 7 bases from V and 3 bases from J, with 15 bases between. The V gene's germline CDR1 is SNHLY and CDR2 FYNNEI. CDR3 DNA: TGTGCCAGCATCGTGAGGGGAGGAGACACTGAAGCTTTCTTT. Protein sequence: CASIVRGGDTEAFF.

This clone was counted a single time. V gene TRBV7-6 combines with J gene TRBJ2-3; D is perhaps TRBD2 (6 bases). Germline CDR1 is SGHVS and CDR2 is FNYEAQ. This CDR3 has 14 amino acids. V was pared by 3 bases and J by 4 bases, with 11 bases between. CDR3 nucleotides: TGTGCCAGCAGCTTTTCCGGGAGTGCAGATACGCAGTATTTT. This sequence encodes CASSFSGSADTQYF.

The chain recombines TRBV30 with TRBJ2-7; a possible D gene is TRBD1 (6 bases). The CDR3 contains 14 residues. Germline V lookup: CDR1 GTSNPN, CDR2 SVGIG (reference sequence). Trimming stripped 2 bases from V and 4 bases from J, with 15 bases between. Here the CDR3 DNA reads TGTGCCTGGAGTCCCAGGGGCAACCTATACGAGCAGTACTTC. Its translation is CAWSPRGNLYEQYF.

The chain has TRBV6-6 and TRBJ2-7, with TRBD2 matching 15 bases. Germline lookup yields CDR1 MNHNY and CDR2 SVGAGI (reference sequence). V shed 5 bases, J shed 3 bases, and the junction held 5 bases outside the gene matches. This CDR3 is 16 amino acids long. The CDR3 is CASSTPGLAGGYEQYF. The CDR3 DNA reads TGTGCCAGCAGTACCCCGGGACTAGCGGGAGGCTACGAGCAGTACTTC.

V usage is TRBV15 and J usage is TRBJ1-1, with 7 bases that match TRBD1. This CDR3 contains 17 residues. V trimming: 1 base; J trimming: 0 bases; junction bases outside the gene matches: 8. CDR1 is LNHNV, CDR2 YYDKDF, per germline (reference sequence). The CDR3: CATSRVNRGGMNTEAFF. The CDR3 region has the DNA TGTGCCACCAGCAGAGTAAACAGGGGTGGGATGAACACTGAAGCTTTCTTT.

The chain recombines TRBV4-2 with TRBJ1-2; D is possibly TRBD1 (6 bases). V was clipped by 6 bases and J by 1 base, with 24 bases between them. The germline V gene encodes CDR1 LGHNA and CDR2 YNFKEQ. The CDR3 spans 18 residues. The CDR3 DNA sequence: TGTGCCAGCAGTCACTCAAAGGGTCCAGGGGCGAATAACTATGGCTACACCTTC. Its translation: CASSHSKGPGANNYGYTF.

Only one count was recorded for this clone. The chain uses TRBV10-1 and TRBJ1-1; D is unresolved. This CDR3 is built from 11 residues. Germline CDR1 is WNHNN and CDR2 is SYGVQD (reference sequence). Trimming cost V 10 bases and J 1 base, with 7 bases left between them. The CDR3, as DNA: TGCGCCATCTCAAGGAACACTGAAGCTTTCTTT. It encodes CAISRNTEAFF.